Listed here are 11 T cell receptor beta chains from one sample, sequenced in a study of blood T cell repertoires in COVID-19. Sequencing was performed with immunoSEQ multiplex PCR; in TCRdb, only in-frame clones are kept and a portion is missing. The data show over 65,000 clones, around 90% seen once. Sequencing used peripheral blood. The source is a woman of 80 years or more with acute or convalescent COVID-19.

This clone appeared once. The CDR3 DNA sequence: TGTGCCAGCAGCCAAGACCTTAGGGGCGGGAGGAGGTACGAGCAGTACTTC. Translation gives CASSQDLRGGRRYEQYF. The chain links TRBV3-1 (or the pseudogene TRBV3-2) to TRBJ2-7; 8 bases map to TRBD2. Trimming cost V 0 bases and J 4 bases; bases outside gene matches: 11. This CDR3 has 17 amino acids. CDR1 is LGHDT, CDR2 YNNKEL, per germline (reference sequence).

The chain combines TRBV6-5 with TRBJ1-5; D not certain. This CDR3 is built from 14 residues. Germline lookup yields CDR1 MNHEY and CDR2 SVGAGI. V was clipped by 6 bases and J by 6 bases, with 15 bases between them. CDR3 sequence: CASSPGSVFQPQHF. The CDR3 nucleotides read TGTGCCAGCAGCCCCGGGAGTGTATTTCAGCCCCAGCATTTT.

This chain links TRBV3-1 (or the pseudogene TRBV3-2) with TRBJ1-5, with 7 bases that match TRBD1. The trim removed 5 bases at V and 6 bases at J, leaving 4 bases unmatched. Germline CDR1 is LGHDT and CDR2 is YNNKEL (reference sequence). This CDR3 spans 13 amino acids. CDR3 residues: CASSAGGSQPQHF. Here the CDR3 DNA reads TGTGCCAGCAGCGCAGGGGGGTCTCAGCCCCAGCATTTT.

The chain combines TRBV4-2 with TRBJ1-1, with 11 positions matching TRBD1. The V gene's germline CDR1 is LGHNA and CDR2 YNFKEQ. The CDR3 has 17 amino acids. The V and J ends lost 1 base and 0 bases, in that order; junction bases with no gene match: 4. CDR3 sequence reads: CASSQGGTGGLNTEAFF. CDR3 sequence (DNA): TGTGCCAGCAGCCAAGGAGGGACAGGGGGGTTGAACACTGAAGCTTTCTTT.

The CDR3 DNA reads as TGTGCCAGCAGTTACTCGGGACTGACCTACGAGCAGTACTTC. Its protein is CASSYSGLTYEQYF. The J gene is TRBJ2-7, the V gene TRBV6-5, with TRBD2 as a possible D gene (6 bases). V was trimmed by 0 bases and J by 2 bases, leaving 8 bases between them. Per the germline V gene, CDR1 is MNHEY and CDR2 is SVGAGI. The CDR3 consists of 14 residues.

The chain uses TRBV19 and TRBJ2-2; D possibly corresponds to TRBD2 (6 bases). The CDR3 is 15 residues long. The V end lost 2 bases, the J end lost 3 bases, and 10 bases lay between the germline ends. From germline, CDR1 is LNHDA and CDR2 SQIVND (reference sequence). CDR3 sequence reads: CASSIFWGDTGELFF. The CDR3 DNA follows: TGTGCCAGTAGTATATTTTGGGGGGACACCGGGGAGCTGTTTTTT.

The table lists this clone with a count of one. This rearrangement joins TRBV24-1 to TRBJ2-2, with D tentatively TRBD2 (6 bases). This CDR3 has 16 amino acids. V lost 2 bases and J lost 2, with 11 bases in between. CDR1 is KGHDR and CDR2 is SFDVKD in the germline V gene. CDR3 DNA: TGTGCCACCAGTGATTCGGGGACTTTAAACACCGGGGAGCTGTTTTTT. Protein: CATSDSGTLNTGELFF.

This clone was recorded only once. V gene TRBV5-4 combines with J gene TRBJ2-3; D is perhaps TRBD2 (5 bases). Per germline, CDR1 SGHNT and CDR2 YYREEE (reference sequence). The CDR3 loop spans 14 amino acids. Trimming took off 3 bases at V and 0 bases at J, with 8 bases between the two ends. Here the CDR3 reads CASSSRGSTDTQYF. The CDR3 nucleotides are TGTGCCAGCAGCTCTCGGGGTAGCACAGATACGCAGTATTTT.

This CDR3 reads CASSVGPGEVGELFF. For the CDR3, the DNA is TGTGCCAGCAGCGTAGGTCCAGGGGAAGTCGGGGAGCTGTTTTTT. The rearrangement uses TRBV9 and TRBJ2-2, with D perhaps matching TRBD1 (6 bases). Germline CDR1 is SGDLS and CDR2 is YYNGEE. This CDR3 is 15 amino acids long. Deletions cut 0 bases from V and 7 bases from J, with 13 bases between.

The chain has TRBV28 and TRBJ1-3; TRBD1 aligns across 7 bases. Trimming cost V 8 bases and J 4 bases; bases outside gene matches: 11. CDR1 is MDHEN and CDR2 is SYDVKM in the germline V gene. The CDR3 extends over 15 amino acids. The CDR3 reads CASGLGTAAGNTIYF. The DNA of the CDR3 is TGTGCCAGCGGCCTAGGGACAGCAGCCGGAAACACCATATATTTT.

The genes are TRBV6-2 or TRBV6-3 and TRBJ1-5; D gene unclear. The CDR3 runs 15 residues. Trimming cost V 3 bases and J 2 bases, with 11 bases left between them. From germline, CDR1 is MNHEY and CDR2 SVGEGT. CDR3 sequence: CASSYTPEGNQPQHF. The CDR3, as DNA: TGTGCCAGCAGTTATACACCGGAGGGCAATCAGCCCCAGCATTTT.